This T cell receptor beta chain was identified in a study of vaccination and CD4 T cells after COVID-19. Study context: Convalescents were six males and four females, two of them Hispanic. Researchers treated control cultures with a CEFX pool, an HIV-1 Nef pool, or no peptide.

In its sample, this clonotype was seen a few times. The antigen is not known. Cultured CD4+ T-cell DNA underwent Oncomine TCR Beta short-read sequencing. Genomic DNA extraction was carried out from cultured CD4+ T cells. In TCRdb, the PCR reads were re-called with MiXCR into one record per CDR3 protein. The sample yields under 25,000 distinct CDR3 sequences, 35% seen once. Time point here: late sampling 161 to 241 days after vaccination in three convalescent patients. Regarding treatment: 10-day PBMC culture with coronavirus spike peptide pools or control peptides (ViraFEST assay). Expanded clonotypes were found by TCR sequencing after peptide-pool stimulation (ViraFEST). This clonotype was obtained from a human donor who had recovered from COVID-19. The material was CD4+ T cells from blood, cultured in vitro, obtained about 7 months after SARS-CoV-2 vaccination.

The CDR3 bases are TGCAGTGCTAGAGAGGGAAGGGGGTCGAGCAATCAGCCCCAGCATTTT. Translation gives CSAREGRGSSNQPQHF. The chain joins TRBV20-1 to TRBJ1-5, with TRBD1 as a possible D gene (6 bases). The CDR3 totals 16 residues. Germline CDR1 is DFQATT and CDR2 is SNEGSKA (reference sequence). The ends were cut back, 0 bases at V and 1 base at J, with 13 bases in the middle.